Given below is one T cell receptor beta chain in context. TCRdb's table, derived via immunoSEQ multiplex PCR, lists solely in-frame clones and lacks some. Of about 74,000 clones detected, 80% to 90% appear once; the ten largest clones hold about 4.8%. The CDR3 is 13 amino acids. The V gene end was trimmed by 5 bases and the J gene end by 4 bases; junction bases not matched to a gene: 4. The V gene's germline CDR1 is GTSNPN and CDR2 SVGIG (reference sequence). The source of the sample is a study of blood T cell repertoires in COVID-19. The material sequenced was peripheral blood. The rearrangement uses TRBV30 and TRBJ1-4; 7 positions agree with TRBD1. The TCR sequence derives from a woman older than 75 with acute or convalescent COVID-19. CDR3 region: CAWGRQGNEKLFF. As DNA, the CDR3 is TGTGCCTGGGGTAGACAGGGTAATGAAAAACTGTTTTTT.